This T cell receptor beta chain was sequenced for a study of control samples from healthy donors and cancer patients (dated by TCRdb to 2018 to 2021). The method was the immunoSEQ multiplex PCR assay. Sourced from immuneACCESS, this table was stored by TCRdb with only in-frame sequences that have V and J called. A share of the clones is absent; for the studies checked, an unresolved V gene accounts for under half, and the remainder has no known explanation. This sample lists under 90,000 clones; 92% were detected once. Around 6% of the sample is taken by the ten largest. Measured from the cysteine to the phenylalanine, the CDR3 is 15 residues long. Only the CDR3 portion is preserved as DNA: 45 bases, with reading frame beginning at the first base. Cut back by 0 bases and 4 bases, the V and J ends lie 8 bases apart. CDR1 and CDR2 were assigned from the germline V gene as SGHDT and YYEEEE. About this clone: Its antigen is unknown. Nothing much larger sits one base from this clone, and base qualities are not available.

The rearrangement combines TRBV5-6 with TRBJ1-6; the D gene cannot be named for sure. Sequenced: blood. The sequence was collected from a woman in her sixties in good health. The CDR3 has the sequence CASSLGTVYNSPLHF. The DNA sequence is TGTGCCAGCAGCTTGGGGACGGTTTATAATTCACCCCTCCACTTT.